This T cell receptor beta chain was sequenced for a study of shared clonotypes between healthy human individuals. The count of this clone is one. CD45RO-negative, CCR7-positively selected cells formed the naive CD8 fraction, excluding terminally differentiated effector memory CD45RA+ cells. Libraries were prepared by immunoSEQ multiplex PCR; TCRdb keeps only in-frame clonotypes and omits some of them. The sample lists millions of clones, roughly 91% occurring once. Germline V lookup: CDR1 SGHDT, CDR2 YYEEEE. V was cut by 1 base and J by 4 bases, with 9 bases left in between. The CDR3 sequence is 14 residues long.

The sequencing input was naive CD8+ T cells from PBMCs. The sequence was obtained from a man between 18 and 35 years old in good health. Some clones in this sample may be carry-over from other donors' samples. The chain combines TRBV5-6 with TRBJ1-3; no clear D gene. CDR3: CASSLYAEGNTIYF. The CDR3 DNA follows: TGTGCCAGCAGCTTGTACGCAGAAGGAAACACCATATATTTT.